The 10 T cell receptor beta chains listed next were all sequenced from one sample in a study of PD-L1 blockade in urothelial cancer. Time point denoted: pretreatment peripheral blood. Produced via immunoSEQ multiplex PCR; TCRdb's table is partial and in-frame only. Of tens of thousands of clones listed, approximately 87% were seen once; the top ten hold approximately 14%. The sample consisted of PBMCs, taken around atezolizumab (anti-PD-L1) treatment. The receptors stem from a man aged 55 to 70 with urothelial cancer.

This clone turned up a few times. This rearrangement joins TRBV20-1 to TRBJ1-2; TRBD1 matches at 8 bases. There are 11 residues in the CDR3. Germline V gene lookup returns CDR1 DFQATT and CDR2 SNEGSKA (reference sequence). CDR3 in amino acids: CGGTGGIGYTF. Written as DNA, the CDR3 is TGCGGTGGGACAGGCGGTATAGGCTACACCTTC.

The chain is built from TRBV5-1 and TRBJ1-3, with TRBD1 matching 8 bases. The CDR3 is 14 amino acids. CDR1 is SGHRS, CDR2 YFSETQ, per germline. Losses at the gene ends were 6 bases for V and 3 bases for J; bases not matched to a gene: 5. The CDR3 coding sequence is TGCGCCAGCACGTCAGGGGGCCGTGGAAACACCATATATTTT. Amino acids: CASTSGGRGNTIYF.

V usage is TRBV28 and J usage is TRBJ2-2, with 12 bases aligning to TRBD2. CDR1 is MDHEN and CDR2 is SYDVKM in the germline V gene. The CDR3 is 15 amino acids. Trimming at V came to 3 bases and at J to 5 bases, leaving 1 base not matched to a gene. The CDR3 nucleotides are TGTGCCAGCAGTTTTCTAGCGGGAGGGACCGGGGAGCTGTTTTTT. It yields the protein CASSFLAGGTGELFF.

The rearrangement joins TRBV11-2 to TRBJ1-6, with unresolved D. The germline V and J ends were trimmed by 4 bases and 9 bases, with 16 bases remaining between them. Germline V gene data show CDR1 as SGHAT and CDR2 as FQNNGV. CDR3 length: 15 amino acids. DNA for the CDR3: TGTGCCAGCAGCTCCTTGACTGGCACCGGTTCACCCCTCCACTTT. This translates into CASSSLTGTGSPLHF.

J is TRBJ2-3 and V is TRBV6-4; 8 positions agree with TRBD1. The germline CDR1 and CDR2 sequences are MRHNA and SNTAGT. V was clipped by 10 bases and J by 3 bases; unmatched bases: 6. The CDR3 is 13 residues long. The CDR3 sequence is CATGQGTTDTQYF. CDR3 nucleotides: TGTGCCACCGGACAGGGTACGACAGATACGCAGTATTTT.

Concerning this clone: Since no conserved phenylalanine or tryptophan closes the CDR3, a read error is the likely cause. The rearrangement uses TRBV29-1 and TRBJ1-4, with unresolved D. The CDR3 is 15 residues long. The V gene's germline CDR1 is SQVTM and CDR2 ANQGSEA. V lost 4 bases and J lost 5, with 17 bases in between. CDR3 coding DNA: TGCAGCGTTGGGATTGGCCTCCAGGTGAATGAAAAACTGTTTCTT. Translated: CSVGIGLQVNEKLFL.

The rearrangement joins TRBV6-9 to TRBJ1-1, with D tentatively TRBD1 (6 bases). This CDR3 is built from 16 residues. Trimming took off 5 bases at V and 3 bases at J, with 19 bases between the two ends. The germline V gene encodes CDR1 MNHGY and CDR2 SVAAGI. CDR3 amino acids: CASSDNRDEHDTEAFF. The CDR3 DNA reads as TGTGCCAGCAGTGACAACAGGGACGAGCACGACACTGAAGCTTTCTTT.

The J gene is TRBJ2-5, the V gene TRBV9; 12 bases are shared with TRBD2. CDR3 length equals 20 residues. Trimming cost V 3 bases and J 4 bases; bases outside gene matches: 19. Germline V lookup: CDR1 SGDLS, CDR2 YYNGEE. In DNA, the CDR3 is TGTGCCAGCAGCGCCTTGGGGCTAGCGGGAGGGTCAGGCCGGTTAGAGACCCAGTACTTC. Encoded protein: CASSALGLAGGSGRLETQYF. The complete variable domain, with remaining parts taken from reference TRBV9 and TRBJ2-5, reads DSGVTQTPKHLITATGQRVTLRCSPRSGDLSVYWYQQSLDQGLQFLIQYYNGEERAKGNILERFSAQQFPDLHSELNLSSLELGDSALYFCASSALGLAGGSGRLETQYFGPGTRLLVL.

The chain has TRBV6-5 and TRBJ1-2, with 7 bases identical to TRBD1. Germline V gene sequence: CDR1 MNHEY, CDR2 SVGAGI. V trimming: 5 bases; J trimming: 3 bases; junction bases outside the gene matches: 9. This CDR3 is built from 15 residues. The DNA for the CDR3 is TGTGCCAGCAGTCGCCCCAGTACAGGGGACTATGGCTACACCTTC. Its protein is CASSRPSTGDYGYTF.

The rearrangement links TRBV4-1 to TRBJ1-4; no reliable D call. From germline, CDR1 is MGHRA and CDR2 YSYEKL. The CDR3 is 16 residues long. V was shortened by 0 bases and J by 2 bases, with 10 bases between the two germline ends. The DNA for the CDR3 is TGCGCCAGCAGCCAAGATCCAGGATGGACTAATGAAAAACTGTTTTTT. Residues: CASSQDPGWTNEKLFF.